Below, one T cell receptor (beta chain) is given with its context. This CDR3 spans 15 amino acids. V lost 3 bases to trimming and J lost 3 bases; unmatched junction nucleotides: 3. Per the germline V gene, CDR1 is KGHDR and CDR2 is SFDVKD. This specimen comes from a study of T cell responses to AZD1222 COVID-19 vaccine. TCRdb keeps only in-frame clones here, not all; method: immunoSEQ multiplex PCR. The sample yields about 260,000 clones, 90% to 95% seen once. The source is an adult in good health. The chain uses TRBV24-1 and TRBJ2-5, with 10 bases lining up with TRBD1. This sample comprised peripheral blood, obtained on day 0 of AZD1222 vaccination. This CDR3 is CATSDGGQGEETQYF. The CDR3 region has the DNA TGTGCCACCAGTGATGGAGGACAGGGGGAAGAGACCCAGTACTTC.